The 23 T cell receptor beta chains reported below all come from one sample, sequenced in a study of cytomegalovirus exposure and HLA in healthy donors. Both 60 Vbeta primers and 13 Jbeta primers went into the PCR. Some clones are missing from TCRdb's copy, which holds only in-frame ones; the method was immunoSEQ multiplex PCR. The sample holds about 170,000 clones, about three quarters seen once. The specimen sequenced was PBMCs. The source is a female donor in good health and CMV-seronegative.

The DNA for the CDR3 is TGTGCCAGTAGTATGGGGTTCGGACAGGGCCAGGAAGAGACCCAGTACTTC. It yields the protein CASSMGFGQGQEETQYF. This chain joins TRBV19 and TRBJ2-5, with 8 positions matching TRBD1. Germline V gives CDR1 LNHDA, CDR2 SQIVND (reference sequence). With V trimmed by 3 bases and J by 3 bases, 12 bases remained unmatched. The CDR3 spans 17 residues.

V and J are TRBV29-1 and TRBJ2-7, with TRBD1 identical over 8 bases. The CDR3 runs to 14 residues. The germline CDR1 and CDR2 sequences are SQVTM and ANQGSEA. After removal of 4 bases from V and 0 bases from J, the junction contained 5 bases not matched to a gene. The CDR3 sequence: CSVGGGQASYEQYF. In nucleotides, the CDR3 is TGCAGCGTTGGAGGGGGACAGGCCTCCTACGAGCAGTACTTC.

This clone is a singleton in its sample. This chain joins TRBV2 and TRBJ1-2, with D possibly TRBD1 on 6 matching bases. V was shortened by 4 bases and J by 2 bases, with 11 bases between the two germline ends. Per germline, CDR1 SNHLY and CDR2 FYNNEI. This CDR3 region has 14 residues. The DNA of the CDR3 is TGTGCCAGCAGTGTTGAAACAGGGAACTATGGCTACACCTTC. It specifies CASSVETGNYGYTF.

The chain combines TRBV27 with TRBJ1-1; possibly TRBD1 for D (6 bases). CDR3 length: 14 amino acids. Deletions cut 3 bases from V and 1 base from J, with 9 bases between. CDR1 and CDR2 (germline): MNHEY, SMNVEV (reference sequence). CDR3 loop: CASSFGQTNTEAFF. CDR3 bases: TGTGCCAGCAGTTTTGGACAGACGAACACTGAAGCTTTCTTT.

This clone was recorded a few times. V is TRBV6-4 and J is TRBJ2-1; the D gene is possibly TRBD2 (6 bases). The CDR3 sequence is 13 residues long. CDR1 is MRHNA and CDR2 is SNTAGT in the germline V gene. V was cut by 6 bases and J by 3 bases, with 9 bases left in between. Here the CDR3 DNA reads TGTGCCAGCAGCCCGGGGGACTACAATGAGCAGTTCTTC. Its translation: CASSPGDYNEQFF.

This clone was seen a single time. J is TRBJ2-7 and V is TRBV19; the match to TRBD1 covers 7 bases. This CDR3 is 16 amino acids long. The germline CDR1 and CDR2 sequences are LNHDA and SQIVND (reference sequence). The V gene end was trimmed by 6 bases and the J gene end by 1 base; junction bases not matched to a gene: 12. CDR3 protein: CASRNDRTGGSYEQYF. The CDR3 coding sequence is TGTGCCAGTAGGAATGATCGGACAGGTGGGTCCTACGAGCAGTACTTC.

This chain connects TRBV11-1 to TRBJ2-7, with 9 bases that match TRBD2. With V trimmed by 6 bases and J by 2 bases, 5 bases remained unmatched. This CDR3 has 14 residues. Germline V CDR1 and CDR2: SGHAT, FQDESV (reference sequence). The CDR3 DNA sequence: TGTGCCAGCAGACTTAGCGGGGGCACCTACGAGCAGTACTTC. Protein sequence: CASRLSGGTYEQYF.

The chain links TRBV4-2 to TRBJ2-7; a possible D gene is TRBD2 (6 bases). Germline-derived CDR1 and CDR2 are LGHNA and YNFKEQ. V was cut by 0 bases and J by 2 bases, with 11 bases left in between. The CDR3 extends over 15 amino acids. DNA for the CDR3: TGTGCCAGCAGCCAAGATCCTAGCGTAACCTACGAGCAGTACTTC. Amino acid sequence: CASSQDPSVTYEQYF.

J is TRBJ2-5 and V is TRBV7-2; the match to TRBD1 covers 8 bases. This CDR3 spans 15 amino acids. Germline V gene sequence: CDR1 SGHTA, CDR2 FQGNSA. J lost 5 bases, V lost 2 bases, and 7 bases had no gene match. The CDR3 here is CASSLPGQGSETQYF. The CDR3 DNA sequence: TGTGCCAGCAGCTTACCCGGACAGGGTTCGGAGACCCAGTACTTC. The entire variable domain, with the rest obtained from reference TRBV7-2 and TRBJ2-5, is as follows: GAGVSQSPSNKVTEKGKDVELRCDPISGHTALYWYRQSLGQGLEFLIYFQGNSAPDKSGLPSDRFSAERTGGSVSTLTIQRTQQEDSAVYLCASSLPGQGSETQYFGPGTRLLVL.

This clone has just a few counts. The chain recombines TRBV10-3 with TRBJ2-2; 11 bases fit TRBD2. The J segment lost 0 bases and the V segment lost 4 bases, leaving 1 base of the junction unmatched. There are 16 residues in the CDR3. Germline CDR1 is ENHRY and CDR2 is SYGVKD. CDR3 amino acids: CAISGLAGTNTGELFF. In DNA, the CDR3 is TGTGCCATCAGTGGACTAGCGGGAACGAACACCGGGGAGCTGTTTTTT.

V and J are TRBV2 and TRBJ2-4; 7 bases agree with TRBD2. Germline V gene data show CDR1 as SNHLY and CDR2 as FYNNEI. Germline trimming cut 7 bases from V and 3 bases from J; bases unmatched to any gene: 6. There are 14 residues in the CDR3. The CDR3 reads CASTGGNRKNIQYF. DNA for the CDR3: TGTGCCAGCACCGGGGGGAATCGCAAAAACATTCAGTACTTC.

The rearrangement joins TRBV7-9 to TRBJ1-4; 8 bases agree with TRBD1. CDR1 and CDR2 from the germline V gene are SEHNR and FQNEAQ (reference sequence). With 6 bases clipped from V and 7 bases from J, the junction kept 10 bases outside the gene matches. The CDR3 is 15 residues long. The CDR3 DNA reads TGTGCCAGCAGTCAACCCCAGGGGGCCGGTGAAAAACTGTTTTTT. Amino acids: CASSQPQGAGEKLFF.

Worth noting for this clone: Other DNA sequences in this specimen translate into the identical CDR3. The chain links TRBV7-9 to TRBJ2-2; 11 nucleotides match TRBD1. This CDR3 is 16 amino acids long. Germline V lookup: CDR1 SEHNR, CDR2 FQNEAQ (reference sequence). Germline trimming cut 4 bases from V and 2 bases from J; bases unmatched to any gene: 3. The DNA of the CDR3 is TGTGCCAGCAGCTCCGGACAGGGGGCTAACACCGGGGAGCTGTTTTTT. It is translated as CASSSGQGANTGELFF. The entire variable domain, with the rest obtained from reference TRBV7-9 and TRBJ2-2, is as follows: DTGVSQNPRHKITKRGQNVTFRCDPISEHNRLYWYRQTLGQGPEFLTYFQNEAQLEKSRLLSDRFSAERPKGSFSTLEIQRTEQGDSAMYLCASSSGQGANTGELFFGEGSRLTVL.

The chain recombines TRBV6-1 with TRBJ1-1, with unresolved D. The V and J ends lost 7 bases and 1 base respectively, with 10 bases between them. Germline V gene lookup returns CDR1 MNHNS and CDR2 SASEGT. The CDR3 runs to 13 residues. The DNA of the CDR3 is TGTGCCAGCAATCGGGAATCGAACACTGAAGCTTTCTTT. Amino acid sequence: CASNRESNTEAFF.

The table lists this clone with a few counts. This chain connects TRBV28 to TRBJ2-3; D unclear. The CDR3 has 15 amino acids. CDR1 and CDR2 (germline): MDHEN, SYDVKM. Deletions cut 2 bases from V and 0 bases from J, with 9 bases between. CDR3 loop: CASSLGGASTDTQYF. The CDR3 DNA is TGTGCCAGCAGTTTAGGCGGAGCTAGCACAGATACGCAGTATTTT.

This chain connects TRBV13 to TRBJ2-7; 7 nucleotides line up with TRBD2. Germline CDR1 and CDR2: PRHDT and FYEKMQ (reference sequence). This CDR3 is built from 15 residues. Germline trimming cut 5 bases from V and 1 base from J; bases unmatched to any gene: 8. The CDR3 here is CASSPRGSGSYEQYF. For the CDR3, the DNA is TGTGCCAGCAGCCCAAGGGGTAGCGGGTCCTACGAGCAGTACTTC.

The chain recombines TRBV30 with TRBJ2-3; 9 bases agree with TRBD2. The V and J ends lost 4 bases and 7 bases, in that order; junction bases with no gene match: 18. The CDR3 extends over 17 amino acids. Germline loops: CDR1 GTSNPN, CDR2 SVGIG (reference sequence). CDR3 nucleotide sequence: TGTGCCTGGAACCCAGGCGGGGGGGTCTATTCGAGAAATACGCAGTATTTT. Amino acid sequence: CAWNPGGGVYSRNTQYF.

The CDR3 loop is CSASGPHGTF. In DNA, the CDR3 is TGCAGTGCTAGTGGCCCCCATGGCACCTTC. V is TRBV20-1 and J is TRBJ1-2; the D is unclear. Trimming took 3 bases from V and 13 from J, leaving 12 bases between them. The length of the CDR3 is 10 residues. Germline V gene sequence: CDR1 DFQATT, CDR2 SNEGSKA (reference sequence).

The gene calls are TRBV28 and TRBJ2-5; TRBD1 agrees at 7 bases. V gave up 3 bases and J gave up 5 bases; unmatched junction bases: 12. Germline-derived CDR1 and CDR2 are MDHEN and SYDVKM. The CDR3 is 16 residues long. The CDR3 loop reads CASSFNFVTGWETQYF. CDR3 nucleotide sequence: TGTGCCAGCAGTTTTAATTTCGTGACAGGGTGGGAGACCCAGTACTTC. Based on the CDR3 plus reference TRBV28 and TRBJ2-5, the full variable domain is DVKVTQSSRYLVKRTGEKVFLECVQDMDHENMFWYRQDPGLGLRLIYFSYDVKMKEKGDIPEGYSVSREKKERFSLILESASTNQTSMYLCASSFNFVTGWETQYFGPGTRLLVL.

This chain joins TRBV9 and TRBJ2-2; 9 positions agree with TRBD2. The CDR3 covers 16 residues. Germline trimming cut 0 bases from V and 4 bases from J; bases unmatched to any gene: 4. Germline lookup yields CDR1 SGDLS and CDR2 YYNGEE. The CDR3 DNA reads TGTGCCAGCAGCGTAGCCTTGCGGGAGGGCACCGGGGAGCTGTTTTTT. It translates to CASSVALREGTGELFF. The full variable domain, in which reference TRBV9 and TRBJ2-2 provide the parts outside the CDR3, is DSGVTQTPKHLITATGQRVTLRCSPRSGDLSVYWYQQSLDQGLQFLIQYYNGEERAKGNILERFSAQQFPDLHSELNLSSLELGDSALYFCASSVALREGTGELFFGEGSRLTVL.

The V and J genes are TRBV19 and TRBJ2-7; a weak D match, TRBD1 (6 bases). Trimming took off 3 bases at V and 2 bases at J, with 14 bases between the two ends. The CDR3 is 15 residues long. Per germline, CDR1 LNHDA and CDR2 SQIVND (reference sequence). In nucleotides, the CDR3 is TGTGCCAGTAGTATGGACCCAGGGGTTCCCTACGAGCAGTACTTC. Translating gives CASSMDPGVPYEQYF.

The rearrangement links TRBV19 to TRBJ2-2, with D possibly matching TRBD2 (5 bases). V was clipped by 7 bases and J by 4 bases, with 13 bases between them. The CDR3 is 14 residues long. Germline V gene data show CDR1 as LNHDA and CDR2 as SQIVND (reference sequence). This CDR3 reads CASMGKAGTGELFF. The CDR3 bases are TGTGCCAGTATGGGAAAGGCGGGCACCGGGGAGCTGTTTTTT. Full variable domain (outside the CDR3, taken from reference TRBV19 and TRBJ2-2): DGGITQSPKYLFRKEGQNVTLSCEQNLNHDAMYWYRQDPGQGLRLIYYSQIVNDFQKGDIAEGYSVSREKKESFPLTVTSAQKNPTAFYLCASMGKAGTGELFFGEGSRLTVL.

The V gene is TRBV7-6, the J gene TRBJ2-6; D is perhaps TRBD2 (5 bases). V dropped 5 bases and J dropped 4 bases, with 9 bases sitting between them. Germline V gene data show CDR1 as SGHVS and CDR2 as FNYEAQ. This CDR3 is 14 amino acids long. CDR3 amino acids: CASSPWRGANVLTF. The CDR3 DNA is TGTGCCAGCAGCCCCTGGAGGGGGGCCAACGTCCTGACTTTC.